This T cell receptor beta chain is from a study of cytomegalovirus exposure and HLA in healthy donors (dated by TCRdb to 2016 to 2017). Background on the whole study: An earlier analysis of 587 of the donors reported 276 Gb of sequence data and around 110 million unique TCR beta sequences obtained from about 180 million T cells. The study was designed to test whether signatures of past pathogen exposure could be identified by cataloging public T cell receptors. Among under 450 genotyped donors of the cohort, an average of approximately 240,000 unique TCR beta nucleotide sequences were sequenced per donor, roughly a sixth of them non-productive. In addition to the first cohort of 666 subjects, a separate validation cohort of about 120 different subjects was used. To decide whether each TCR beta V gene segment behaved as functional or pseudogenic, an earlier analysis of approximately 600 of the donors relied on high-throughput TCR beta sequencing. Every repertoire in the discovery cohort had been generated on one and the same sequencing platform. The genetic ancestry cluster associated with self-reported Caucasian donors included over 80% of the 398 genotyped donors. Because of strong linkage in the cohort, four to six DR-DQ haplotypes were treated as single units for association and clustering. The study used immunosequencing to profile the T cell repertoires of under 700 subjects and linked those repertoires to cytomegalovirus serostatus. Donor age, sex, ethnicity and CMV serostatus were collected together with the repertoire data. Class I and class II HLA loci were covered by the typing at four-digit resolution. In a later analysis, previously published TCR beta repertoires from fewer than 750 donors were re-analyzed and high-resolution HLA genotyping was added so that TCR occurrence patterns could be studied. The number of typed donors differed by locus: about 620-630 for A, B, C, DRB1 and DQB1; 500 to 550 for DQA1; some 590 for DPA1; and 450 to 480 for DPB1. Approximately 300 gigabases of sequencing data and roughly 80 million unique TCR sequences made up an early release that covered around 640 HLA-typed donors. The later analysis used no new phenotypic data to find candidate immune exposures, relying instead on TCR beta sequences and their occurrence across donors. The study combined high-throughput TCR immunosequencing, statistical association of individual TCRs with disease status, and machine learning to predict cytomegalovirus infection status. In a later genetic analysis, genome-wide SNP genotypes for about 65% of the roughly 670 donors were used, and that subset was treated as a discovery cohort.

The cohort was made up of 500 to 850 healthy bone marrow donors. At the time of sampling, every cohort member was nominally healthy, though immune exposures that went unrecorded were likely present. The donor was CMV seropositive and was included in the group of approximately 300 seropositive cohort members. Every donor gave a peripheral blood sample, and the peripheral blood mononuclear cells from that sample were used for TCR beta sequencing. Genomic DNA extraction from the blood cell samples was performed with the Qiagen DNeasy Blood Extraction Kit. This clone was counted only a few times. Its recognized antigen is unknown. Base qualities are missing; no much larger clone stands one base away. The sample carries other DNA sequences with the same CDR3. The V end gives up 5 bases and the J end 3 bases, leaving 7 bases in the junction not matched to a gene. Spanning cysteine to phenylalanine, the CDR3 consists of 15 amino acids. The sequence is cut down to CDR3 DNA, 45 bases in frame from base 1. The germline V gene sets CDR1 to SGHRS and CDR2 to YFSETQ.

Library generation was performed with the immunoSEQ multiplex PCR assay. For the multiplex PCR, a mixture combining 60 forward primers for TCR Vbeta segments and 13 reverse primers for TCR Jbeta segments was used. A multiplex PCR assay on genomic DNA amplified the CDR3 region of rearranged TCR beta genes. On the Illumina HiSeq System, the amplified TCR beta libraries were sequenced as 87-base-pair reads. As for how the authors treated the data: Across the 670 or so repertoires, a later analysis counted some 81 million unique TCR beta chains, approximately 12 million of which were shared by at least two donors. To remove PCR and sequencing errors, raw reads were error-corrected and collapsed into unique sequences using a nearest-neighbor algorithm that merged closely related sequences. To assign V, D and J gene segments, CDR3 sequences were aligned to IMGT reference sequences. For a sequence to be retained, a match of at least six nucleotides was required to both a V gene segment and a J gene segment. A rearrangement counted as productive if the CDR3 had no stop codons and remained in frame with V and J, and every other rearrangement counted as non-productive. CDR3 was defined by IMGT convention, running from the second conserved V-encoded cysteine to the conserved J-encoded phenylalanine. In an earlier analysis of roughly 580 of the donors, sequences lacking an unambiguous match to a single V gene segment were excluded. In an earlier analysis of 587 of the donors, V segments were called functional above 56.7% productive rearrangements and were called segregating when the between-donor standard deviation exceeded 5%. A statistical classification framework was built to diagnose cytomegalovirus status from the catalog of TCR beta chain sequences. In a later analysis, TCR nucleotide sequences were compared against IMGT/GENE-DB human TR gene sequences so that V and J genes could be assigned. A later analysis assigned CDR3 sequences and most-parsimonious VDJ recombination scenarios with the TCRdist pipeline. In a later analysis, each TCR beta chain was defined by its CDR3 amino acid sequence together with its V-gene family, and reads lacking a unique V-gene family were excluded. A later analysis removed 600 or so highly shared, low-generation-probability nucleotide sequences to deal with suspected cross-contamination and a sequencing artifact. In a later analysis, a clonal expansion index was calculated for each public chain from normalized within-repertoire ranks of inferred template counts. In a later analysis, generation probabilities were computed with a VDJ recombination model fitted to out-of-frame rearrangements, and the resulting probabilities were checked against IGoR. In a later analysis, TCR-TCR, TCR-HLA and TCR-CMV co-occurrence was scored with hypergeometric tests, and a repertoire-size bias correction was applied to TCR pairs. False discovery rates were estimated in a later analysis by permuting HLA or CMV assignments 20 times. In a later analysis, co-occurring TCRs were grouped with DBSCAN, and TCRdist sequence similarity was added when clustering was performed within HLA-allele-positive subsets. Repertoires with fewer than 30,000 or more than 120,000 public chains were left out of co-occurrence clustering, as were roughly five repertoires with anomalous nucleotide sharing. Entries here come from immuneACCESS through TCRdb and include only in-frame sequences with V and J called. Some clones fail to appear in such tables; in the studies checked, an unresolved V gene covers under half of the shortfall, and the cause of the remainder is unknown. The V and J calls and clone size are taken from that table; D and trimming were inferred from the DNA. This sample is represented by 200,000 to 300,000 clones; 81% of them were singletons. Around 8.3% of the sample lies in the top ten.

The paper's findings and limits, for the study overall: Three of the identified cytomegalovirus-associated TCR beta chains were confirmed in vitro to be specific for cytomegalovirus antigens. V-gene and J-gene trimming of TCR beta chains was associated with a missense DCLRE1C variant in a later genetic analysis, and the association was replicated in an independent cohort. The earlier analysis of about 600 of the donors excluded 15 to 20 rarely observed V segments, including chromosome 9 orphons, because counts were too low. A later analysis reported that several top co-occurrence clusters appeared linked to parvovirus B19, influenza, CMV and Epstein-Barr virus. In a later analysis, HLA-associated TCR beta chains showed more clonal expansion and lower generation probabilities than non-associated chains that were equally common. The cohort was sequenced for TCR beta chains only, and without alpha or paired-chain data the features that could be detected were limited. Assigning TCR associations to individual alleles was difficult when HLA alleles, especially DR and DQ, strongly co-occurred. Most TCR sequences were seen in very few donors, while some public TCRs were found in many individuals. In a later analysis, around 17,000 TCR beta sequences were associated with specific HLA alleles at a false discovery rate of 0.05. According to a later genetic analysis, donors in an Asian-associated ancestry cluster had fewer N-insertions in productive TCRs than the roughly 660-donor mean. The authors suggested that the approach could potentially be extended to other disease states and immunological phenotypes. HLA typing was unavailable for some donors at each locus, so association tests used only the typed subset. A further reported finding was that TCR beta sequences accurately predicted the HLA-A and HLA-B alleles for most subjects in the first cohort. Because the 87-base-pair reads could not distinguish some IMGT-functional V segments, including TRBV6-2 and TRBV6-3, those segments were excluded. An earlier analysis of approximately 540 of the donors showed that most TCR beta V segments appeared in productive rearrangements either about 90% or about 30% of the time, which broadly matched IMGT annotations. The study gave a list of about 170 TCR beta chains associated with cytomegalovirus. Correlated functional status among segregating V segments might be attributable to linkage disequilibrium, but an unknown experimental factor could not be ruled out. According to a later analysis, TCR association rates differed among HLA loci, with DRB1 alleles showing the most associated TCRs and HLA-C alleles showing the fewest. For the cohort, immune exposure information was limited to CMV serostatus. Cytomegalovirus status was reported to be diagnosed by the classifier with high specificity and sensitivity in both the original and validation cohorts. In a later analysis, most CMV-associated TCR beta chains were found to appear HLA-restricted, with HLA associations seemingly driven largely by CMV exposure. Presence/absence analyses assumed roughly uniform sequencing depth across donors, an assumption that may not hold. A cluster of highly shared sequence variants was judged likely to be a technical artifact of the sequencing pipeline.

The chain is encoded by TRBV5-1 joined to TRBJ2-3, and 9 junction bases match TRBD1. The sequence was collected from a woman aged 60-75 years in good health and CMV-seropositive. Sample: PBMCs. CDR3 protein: CASSLWDRETDTQYF. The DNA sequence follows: TGCGCCAGCAGTTTATGGGACAGGGAAACAGATACGCAGTATTTT.